The 15 T cell receptor beta chains given below trace back to one sample, sequenced in a study of response to subunit inactivated influenza vaccine (dated by TCRdb to 2017 to 2018). Preparation of the library involved RT-PCR. TCRdb records Illumina HiSeq 2500 as the sequencer. Using fastp at Q25 and MiXCR, TCRdb reprocessed the public reads and kept productive beta chains. Duplicate CDR3 protein sequences are folded into a single record with the most common DNA and genes. The sample table shows 450,000 to 550,000 distinct CDR3 sequences, and 25% are seen once. Clones ranked in the top ten supply approximately 2% of the sample. Sequencing was performed on CD4+ T cells sorted from PBMCs, taken roughly 5 days after vaccination. The receptors originated from a man aged 45-65 years who received an inactivated influenza vaccine. Donor details come from another sample of the same person, matched by shared clones.

The J gene is TRBJ2-2, the V gene TRBV6-1, with 9 bases identical to TRBD1. Germline V gene data show CDR1 as MNHNS and CDR2 as SASEGT. Losses at the gene ends were 10 bases for V and 12 bases for J; bases not matched to a gene: 15. The CDR3 consists of 14 residues. The CDR3 here is CATLRQGGNRKLFF. DNA for the CDR3: TGTGCCACTCTCAGACAGGGGGGGAACCGGAAGCTGTTTTTT.

This clonotype was counted only a few times. V gene TRBV9 combines with J gene TRBJ2-1; TRBD1 matches at 10 bases. V shed 4 bases and J 7 bases; nucleotides not matched to a gene: 8. Germline CDR1 and CDR2: SGDLS and YYNGEE. The CDR3 loop spans 15 amino acids. CDR3 in amino acids: CASSPRQGALNEQFF. The CDR3, as DNA: TGTGCCAGCAGCCCCCGACAGGGGGCGCTTAATGAGCAGTTCTTC.

CDR3 nucleotides: TGTGCCAGCAGTTTCGCTACGGAGCCCCAGCATTTT. It codes for CASSFATEPQHF. The chain combines TRBV12-3 or TRBV12-4 with TRBJ1-5; the D is unclear. V was clipped by 3 bases and J by 8 bases, with 8 bases between them. This CDR3 spans 12 amino acids.

This clonotype was detected ten times or more. This chain joins TRBV12-3 or TRBV12-4 and TRBJ2-3, with TRBD1 identical over 9 bases. The CDR3 runs to 15 residues. V was pared by 6 bases and J by 0 bases, with 4 bases of the junction left unmatched. The CDR3 DNA sequence: TGTGCCAGCAGCTCCGGGACAGGGAGCACAGATACGCAGTATTTT. Translating gives CASSSGTGSTDTQYF.

The chain uses TRBV6-2 or TRBV6-3 and TRBJ2-5; D is perhaps TRBD1 (5 bases). The length of the CDR3 is 16 residues. The germline V gene has CDR1 MNHEY and CDR2 SVGEGT. V lost 6 bases and J 5 bases, leaving 22 bases between the germline ends. The CDR3 DNA is TGTGCCAGCAGCCGGACCGGTGTAGCAGGGCGGGAGACCCAGTACTTC. Its translation: CASSRTGVAGRETQYF.

The chain combines TRBV21-1 with TRBJ2-1; no check of the table's D call, TRBD1, against the DNA was made. TRBV21-1 is a documented pseudogene. The CDR3 is 16 residues long. The CDR3 DNA reads TGTGCCAGCAGCATAAGGGACCCGGGACGGAACAATGAGCAGTTCTTC. Translation gives CASSIRDPGRNNEQFF.

This clonotype was counted only a few times. The chain employs TRBV20-1 and TRBJ1-4; the D is unclear. CDR3 length: 14 amino acids. Germline lookup yields CDR1 DFQATT and CDR2 SNEGSKA (reference sequence). Trimming removed 0 bases at V and 4 bases at J, with 9 bases between. CDR3: CSARDGRNNEKLFF. In DNA, the CDR3 is TGCAGTGCTAGAGACGGCAGGAATAATGAAAAACTGTTTTTT.

The genes are TRBV27 and TRBJ1-6; TRBD1 matches at 7 bases. V lost 8 bases and J lost 7; bases outside the gene matches: 8. The length of the CDR3 is 14 residues. Germline CDR1 and CDR2: MNHEY and SMNVEV (reference sequence). In DNA form, the CDR3 reads TGTGCCAGCGGAAACAGGGGTCGGAATTCACCCCTCCACTTT. This codes for CASGNRGRNSPLHF.

In this sample, this clonotype turned up a few times. The chain joins TRBV5-1 to TRBJ2-2; 8 bases are shared with TRBD1. Looked up from germline, CDR1 is SGHRS and CDR2 is YFSETQ. The length of the CDR3 is 16 residues. J gave up 0 bases and V 4 bases, and 5 bases lay outside the gene matches. CDR3: CASSAAQGANTGELFF. DNA of the CDR3: TGCGCCAGCAGCGCTGCACAGGGGGCGAACACCGGGGAGCTGTTTTTT.

The chain joins TRBV6-4 to TRBJ2-3, with TRBD2 identical over 8 bases. The CDR3 is 17 amino acids. Germline V gene lookup returns CDR1 MRHNA and CDR2 SNTAGT. The J segment lost 3 bases and the V segment lost 2 bases, leaving 10 bases of the junction unmatched. The CDR3 region is CASSDPKPAGVTDTQYF. CDR3 bases: TGTGCCAGCAGTGACCCGAAGCCAGCGGGGGTTACAGATACGCAGTATTTT.

The chain is built from TRBV6-1 and TRBJ1-4; D is unresolved. CDR3 length equals 15 residues. Germline V gene lookup returns CDR1 MNHNS and CDR2 SASEGT. With 0 bases removed from V and 7 bases from J, the gap between germline ends came to 12 bases. Here the CDR3 reads CASSEAAGALEKLFF. The CDR3 DNA follows: TGTGCCAGCAGTGAAGCGGCAGGAGCGCTTGAAAAACTGTTTTTT.

This clonotype was seen a few times. The V call is TRBV19, the J call TRBJ2-2, with 7 bases lining up with TRBD2. Germline CDR1 is LNHDA and CDR2 is SQIVND (reference sequence). V gave up 9 bases and J gave up 3 bases; unmatched junction bases: 10. This CDR3 spans 15 amino acids. The CDR3 sequence is CASRTRSGYTGELFF. Here the CDR3 DNA reads TGTGCCAGCCGGACTAGGAGTGGTTACACCGGGGAGCTGTTTTTT.

This clonotype occurred a few times. V usage is TRBV30 and J usage is TRBJ1-3, with D unclear. The CDR3 has 14 amino acids. Germline CDR1 GTSNPN, CDR2 SVGIG (reference sequence). V was pared by 3 bases and J by 0 bases, with 9 bases between. The CDR3 DNA follows: TGTGCCTGGAGGAGGACGGTCTCTGGAAACACCATATATTTT. This translates into CAWRRTVSGNTIYF.

A single count supports this clonotype. The chain is built from TRBV7-9 and TRBJ2-5; 10 bases line up with TRBD1. The germline V gene encodes CDR1 SEHNR and CDR2 FQNEAQ (reference sequence). The junction had 4 bases not matched to a gene; V was cut back by 5 bases and J by 4 bases. This CDR3 contains 14 residues. The CDR3 DNA follows: TGTGCCAGCAGCCTCCGGACAGGGGGAGAGACCCAGTACTTC. This encodes CASSLRTGGETQYF.

The J gene is TRBJ2-1, the V gene TRBV5-1; 8 bases agree with TRBD2. The CDR3 sequence is 16 residues long. The V gene end was trimmed by 0 bases and the J gene end by 4 bases; junction bases not matched to a gene: 6. CDR1 and CDR2 (germline): SGHRS, YFSETQ. CDR3 DNA: TGCGCCAGCAGCTTGGGGTCGGGAGGGGGTTACAATGAGCAGTTCTTC. It translates to CASSLGSGGGYNEQFF.